This TCR beta chain was captured in a study of T cell responses to AZD1222 COVID-19 vaccine. This table comes from immunoSEQ multiplex PCR, and its TCRdb copy is limited to in-frame clones, with some not included. The data contain about 99,000 clones, over 70% of them singletons. About this clone itself: Its target is not known.

The CDR3 consists of 13 residues. V was pared by 0 bases and J by 6 bases, with 7 bases between. CDR1 is SGHNT, CDR2 YENEEA, per germline. Study observations and caveats: Among spike-specific TCRs, nearly half reportedly target unmutated variant regions. Spike-specific TCR breadth and depth rose after two AZD1222 doses. Baseline seropositives among AZD1222 recipients totaled only 6 or 7. Spike-spanning, vaccine-associated CD4 TCRs were dominant at 160-218 and 743-854.

Material: peripheral blood, obtained on day 0 of AZD1222 vaccination. The sequence was collected from an adult in good health. The chain carries TRBV11-3 and TRBJ2-3; D possibly corresponds to TRBD2 (6 bases). The CDR3 bases are TGTGCCAGCAGCTTAGAACGGGGGGATACGCAGTATTTT. Translating it yields CASSLERGDTQYF.